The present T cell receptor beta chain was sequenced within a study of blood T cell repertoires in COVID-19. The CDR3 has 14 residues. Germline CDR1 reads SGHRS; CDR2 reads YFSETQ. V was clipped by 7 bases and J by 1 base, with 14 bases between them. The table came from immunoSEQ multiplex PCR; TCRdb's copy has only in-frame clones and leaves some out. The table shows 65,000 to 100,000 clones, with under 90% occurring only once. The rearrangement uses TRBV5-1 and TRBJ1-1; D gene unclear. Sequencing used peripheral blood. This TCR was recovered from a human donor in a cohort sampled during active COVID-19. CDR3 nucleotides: TGCGCCAGCGGTCTCTCCGGTACGAACACTGAAGCTTTCTTT. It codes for CASGLSGTNTEAFF.